This T cell receptor (beta chain) appears in the sequencing data of a study of cytomegalovirus exposure and HLA in healthy donors. This CDR3 region has 16 residues. Germline V gene data show CDR1 as SGHRS and CDR2 as YFSETQ. J lost 4 bases, V lost 4 bases, and 11 bases had no gene match. The PCR contained 60 Vbeta and 13 Jbeta primers. The data were produced by immunoSEQ multiplex PCR, yet TCRdb's version contains in-frame clones alone and is incomplete. The profile shows fewer than 250,000 clones, 65% to 85% of them singletons. V and J are TRBV5-1 and TRBJ1-1, with TRBD1 matching over 9 bases. Sample: PBMCs. This receptor was obtained from a man between 40 and 49 years old in good health and CMV-seropositive. The CDR3 DNA is TGCGCCAGCAGCACGCCAGACAGGGGGTCGGGCACTGAAGCTTTCTTT. It is translated as CASSTPDRGSGTEAFF.